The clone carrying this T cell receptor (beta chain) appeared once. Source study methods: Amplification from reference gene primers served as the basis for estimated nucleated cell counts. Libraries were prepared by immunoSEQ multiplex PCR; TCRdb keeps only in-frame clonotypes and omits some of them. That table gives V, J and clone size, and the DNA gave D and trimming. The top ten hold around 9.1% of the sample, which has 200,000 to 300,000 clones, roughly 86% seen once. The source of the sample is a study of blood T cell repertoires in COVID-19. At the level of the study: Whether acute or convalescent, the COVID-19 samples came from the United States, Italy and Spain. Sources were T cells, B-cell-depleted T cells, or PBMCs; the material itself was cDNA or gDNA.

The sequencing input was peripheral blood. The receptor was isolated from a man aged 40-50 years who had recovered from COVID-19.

The DNA for the CDR3 is TGTGCCAGCAGCTCGCTCAGGGGCTACGAGCAGTACTTC. Translated: CASSSLRGYEQYF. This chain links TRBV11-2 with TRBJ2-7; perhaps TRBD1 as D (6 bases). V shed 4 bases and J shed 3 bases, with 10 bases lying between them. The germline gives CDR1 SGHAT, CDR2 FQNNGV. The CDR3 sequence is 13 residues long.